These 24 T cell receptor beta chains were sequenced from one sample in a study of blood T cell repertoires in COVID-19. The method was immunoSEQ multiplex PCR; TCRdb's version includes in-frame clones alone and lacks a portion of them. The data hold under 150,000 clones, with roughly four fifths observed a single time. Sequenced sample: peripheral blood. The receptors originated from a human donor in a cohort sampled during active COVID-19.

This clone came up once. The chain joins TRBV3-1 (or the pseudogene TRBV3-2) to TRBJ1-3; D possibly corresponds to TRBD1 (6 bases). Trimming removed 4 bases at V and 7 bases at J, with 17 bases between. Germline CDR1 and CDR2: LGHDT and YNNKEL (reference sequence). This CDR3 comprises 15 residues. The CDR3 nucleotides are TGTGCCAGCAGCCCCGCGGGGGGCGCGGTTAACACCATATATTTT. This sequence encodes CASSPAGGAVNTIYF.

This clone has just a few counts. The chain recombines TRBV9 with TRBJ1-1, with a tentative D call TRBD1 (6 bases). Per germline, CDR1 SGDLS and CDR2 YYNGEE. The CDR3 runs 13 residues. Trimming shortened V by 3 bases and J by 8 bases, and 14 bases separated the two germline ends. CDR3 nucleotides: TGTGCCAGCAGCGCGACAGGCCCGGGGGAAGCTTTCTTT. Residues: CASSATGPGEAFF.

The chain combines TRBV6-1 with TRBJ2-7; TRBD1 matches at 12 bases. CDR1 MNHNS and CDR2 SASEGT come from the germline V gene. J lost 7 bases, V lost 1 base, and 8 bases had no gene match. This CDR3 region has 16 residues. This CDR3 reads CASSEVRGQGAEEQYF. The CDR3 nucleotides read TGTGCCAGCAGTGAAGTGAGGGGACAGGGGGCGGAGGAGCAGTACTTC.

The chain recombines TRBV11-2 with TRBJ2-1, with TRBD2 matching 8 bases. The J segment lost 8 bases and the V segment lost 5 bases, leaving 8 bases of the junction unmatched. The CDR3 totals 14 residues. Germline CDR1 is SGHAT and CDR2 is FQNNGV. CDR3 nucleotides: TGTGCCAGCAGCCCCCAGCGGGGGCGGGATGAGCAGTTCTTC. Its translation is CASSPQRGRDEQFF.

The chain is built from TRBV4-2 and TRBJ2-1; 7 nucleotides agree with TRBD2. This CDR3 region has 19 residues. The V segment lost 4 bases and the J segment 4 bases; nucleotides outside the gene matches: 19. The V gene's germline CDR1 is LGHNA and CDR2 YNFKEQ. The CDR3 is CASSRALTPPGGPYNEQFF. In nucleotides, the CDR3 is TGTGCCAGCAGCCGAGCCCTAACTCCTCCGGGGGGACCTTACAATGAGCAGTTCTTC.

The chain uses TRBV5-1 and TRBJ1-1; D not resolved. The germline V and J ends were trimmed by 6 bases and 2 bases, with 17 bases remaining between them. Per the germline V gene, CDR1 is SGHRS and CDR2 is YFSETQ. The CDR3 loop spans 15 amino acids. The CDR3 is CASTNMETKNTEAFF. CDR3 bases: TGCGCCAGCACCAACATGGAGACGAAAAACACTGAAGCTTTCTTT.

This clone was observed a few times. The chain combines TRBV10-3 with TRBJ1-6; 7 bases match TRBD1. CDR1 is ENHRY, CDR2 SYGVKD, per germline. The ends lost 4 bases at V and 8 bases at J; junction bases unmatched: 5. The CDR3 has 14 amino acids. CDR3 protein: CAISVDRVDSPLHF. Here the CDR3 DNA reads TGTGCCATCAGTGTCGACAGGGTTGATTCACCCCTCCACTTT.

This rearrangement joins TRBV9 to TRBJ1-2, with TRBD1 as a possible D gene (6 bases). Germline values: CDR1 SGDLS, CDR2 YYNGEE. The CDR3 has 15 residues. Trimming cost V 4 bases and J 2 bases, with 15 bases left between them. In DNA form, the CDR3 reads TGTGCCAGCAGCACCCGCGGCAGGGGAAACTATGGCTACACCTTC. Amino acid sequence: CASSTRGRGNYGYTF.

V and J are TRBV7-8 and TRBJ1-3, with 8 bases that match TRBD1. The CDR3 covers 15 residues. V lost 4 bases and J lost 2; bases outside the gene matches: 4. CDR1 and CDR2 from the germline V gene are SGHVS and FQNEAQ. CDR3 amino acids: CASSSQTGAGNTIYF. DNA for the CDR3: TGTGCCAGCAGCTCCCAGACAGGGGCTGGAAACACCATATATTTT.

This rearrangement joins TRBV4-1 to TRBJ2-5; TRBD2 might be the D (6 bases). Germline values: CDR1 MGHRA, CDR2 YSYEKL. Trimming removed 5 bases from V and 5 bases from J, with 18 bases in between. This CDR3 region has 15 residues. CDR3 loop: CASSTRLGGLETQYF. DNA of the CDR3: TGCGCCAGCAGCACCCGACTAGGAGGTTTGGAGACCCAGTACTTC.

This rearrangement joins TRBV24-1 to TRBJ2-1, with TRBD1 matching over 9 bases. This CDR3 is 13 amino acids long. The germline V gene encodes CDR1 KGHDR and CDR2 SFDVKD. Unmatched junction bases numbered 10, after V lost 10 bases and J lost 10 bases. The CDR3 is CATQLVGTGEQFF. CDR3 DNA sequence: TGTGCCACGCAACTGGTGGGGACAGGGGAGCAGTTCTTC.

V is TRBV6-6 and J is TRBJ1-1, with D perhaps matching TRBD1 (5 bases). Germline CDR1 MNHNY, CDR2 SVGAGI (reference sequence). The CDR3 runs to 13 residues. Between the trimmed V and J ends, which lost 2 bases and 7 bases, there was a span of 11 bases. This CDR3 reads CASSYRGDGEAFF. The CDR3 coding sequence is TGTGCCAGCAGTTACCGCGGGGACGGTGAAGCTTTCTTT.

The sample holds many counts of this clone. The gene calls are TRBV6-1 and TRBJ1-5, with 7 bases fitting TRBD1. Germline trimming cut 1 base from V and 1 base from J; bases unmatched to any gene: 1. The CDR3 consists of 15 residues. Germline CDR1 and CDR2: MNHNS and SASEGT. CDR3 in DNA: TGTGCCAGCAGTGAAGAGACAGGGAGCAATCAGCCCCAGCATTTT. This gives the protein CASSEETGSNQPQHF.

The rearrangement uses TRBV28 and TRBJ2-1; 8 nucleotides line up with TRBD2. Germline CDR1 reads MDHEN; CDR2 reads SYDVKM. Trimming took 5 bases from V and 6 from J; bases not matched to a gene: 9. This CDR3 has 15 amino acids. The CDR3: CASSTARRGVNEQFF. The CDR3, as DNA: TGTGCCAGCAGTACGGCACGGCGGGGGGTCAATGAGCAGTTCTTC.

The chain is built from TRBV4-1 and TRBJ2-1, with D possibly TRBD1 on 6 matching bases. The CDR3 has 14 residues. Germline CDR1 MGHRA, CDR2 YSYEKL. V shed 6 bases and J shed 1 base, with 10 bases lying between them. CDR3 region: CASRGGQSYNEQFF. As DNA, the CDR3 is TGCGCCAGCAGGGGTGGACAGTCCTACAATGAGCAGTTCTTC.

The CDR3, as DNA: TGTGCCAGCAGCCAAACAGACTACGAGCAGTACTTC. Translation gives CASSQTDYEQYF. The chain has TRBV7-8 and TRBJ2-7; D call uncertain. V was clipped by 5 bases and J by 3 bases, with 8 bases between them. The CDR3 contains 12 residues. From germline, CDR1 is SGHVS and CDR2 FQNEAQ.

This clone is large. This chain uses TRBV7-9 with TRBJ2-5; 14 bases agree with TRBD2. The germline CDR1 and CDR2 sequences are SEHNR and FQNEAQ (reference sequence). The CDR3 extends over 17 amino acids. The trim removed 1 base at V and 1 base at J, leaving 2 bases unmatched. The CDR3 coding sequence is TGTGCCAGCAGCTTAGGGGGACTAGCGGGGGTCCAAGAGACCCAGTACTTC. Translation gives CASSLGGLAGVQETQYF.

This sequence joins TRBV5-4 and TRBJ2-2, with D possibly matching TRBD1 (6 bases). Trimming removed 4 bases at V and 7 bases at J, with 14 bases between. This CDR3 contains 14 residues. Germline lookup yields CDR1 SGHNT and CDR2 YYREEE (reference sequence). In DNA, the CDR3 is TGTGCCAGCAGCACCAGGGGACCTAGCGGGGAGCTGTTTTTT. Its translation is CASSTRGPSGELFF.

This chain links TRBV20-1 with TRBJ1-2; D might be TRBD1 (6 bases). Germline V CDR1 and CDR2: DFQATT, SNEGSKA (reference sequence). This CDR3 is built from 13 residues. V was pared by 3 bases and J by 8 bases, with 16 bases between. This chain's CDR3 is CSASPTGIIGYTF. The CDR3 DNA is TGCAGTGCTAGTCCTACAGGGATAATAGGCTACACCTTC.

The chain recombines TRBV15 with TRBJ1-1; no reliable D call. Germline CDR1 LNHNV, CDR2 YYDKDF (reference sequence). The germline V and J ends were trimmed by 1 base and 0 bases, with 6 bases remaining between them. The CDR3 totals 14 residues. CDR3 sequence: CATSRGHMNTEAFF. DNA for the CDR3: TGTGCCACCAGCAGAGGTCACATGAACACTGAAGCTTTCTTT.

J is TRBJ2-1 and V is TRBV28, with 8 bases aligning to TRBD2. The length of the CDR3 is 16 residues. V was pared by 2 bases and J by 6 bases, with 9 bases of the junction left unmatched. Germline values: CDR1 MDHEN, CDR2 SYDVKM. CDR3 sequence (DNA): TGTGCCAGCAGTTTACCGGGGGGGCCAGGAGGCAATGAGCAGTTCTTC. Translating it yields CASSLPGGPGGNEQFF.

The J gene is TRBJ1-1, the V gene TRBV12-2; the DNA was not compared with TRBD1, the D call given in the table. TRBV12-2 is classified as a pseudogene. This CDR3 contains 15 residues. CDR3 in DNA: TGTGCAAGTCGCTTAGGGGGGACAGGGAAAAAGGGTGCTTTCTTT. This encodes CASRLGGTGKKGAFF.

The rearrangement uses TRBV7-2 and TRBJ2-5, with a weak D call TRBD2 (6 bases). The CDR3 spans 15 residues. The V and J ends lost 1 base and 5 bases respectively, with 14 bases between them. CDR1 and CDR2 from the germline V gene are SGHTA and FQGNSA. CDR3 nucleotide sequence: TGTGCCAGCAGCTTAGAGGGACTCTCCCCCGAGACCCAGTACTTC. Translation gives CASSLEGLSPETQYF.

This clone has just one count. The rearrangement joins TRBV28 to TRBJ2-1; no firm D call. CDR1 is MDHEN and CDR2 is SYDVKM in the germline V gene. Deletions cut 7 bases from V and 0 bases from J, with 19 bases between. CDR3 length: 17 amino acids. The CDR3 coding sequence is TGTGCCAGCACTCCGCCGTATGCTACGAGCTCCTACAATGAGCAGTTCTTC. Amino acid sequence: CASTPPYATSSYNEQFF.